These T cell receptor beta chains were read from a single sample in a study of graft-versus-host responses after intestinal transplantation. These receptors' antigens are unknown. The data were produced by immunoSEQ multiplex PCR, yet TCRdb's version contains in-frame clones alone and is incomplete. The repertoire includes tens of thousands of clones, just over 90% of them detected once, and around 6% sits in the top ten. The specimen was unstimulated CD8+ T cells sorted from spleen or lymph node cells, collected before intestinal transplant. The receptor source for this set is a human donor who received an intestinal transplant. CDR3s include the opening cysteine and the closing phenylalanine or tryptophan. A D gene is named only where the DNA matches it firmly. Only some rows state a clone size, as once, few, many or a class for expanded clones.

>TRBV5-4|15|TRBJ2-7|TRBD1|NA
CASSIDRGPSYEQYF
TGTGCCAGCAGCATCGACAGGGGGCCATCCTACGAGCAGTACTTC
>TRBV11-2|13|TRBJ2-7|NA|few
CASSLVGGYEQYF
TGTGCCAGCAGCCTTGTTGGGGGTTACGAGCAGTACTTC
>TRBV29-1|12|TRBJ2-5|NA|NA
CSVVDVEETQYF
TGCAGCGTCGTGGACGTTGAAGAGACCCAGTACTTC
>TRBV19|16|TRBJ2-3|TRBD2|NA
CASSTQSGGPTDTQYF
TGTGCCAGTAGTACCCAAAGCGGGGGCCCCACAGATACGCAGTATTTT
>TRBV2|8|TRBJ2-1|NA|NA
CASALGFF
TGTGCCAGCGCACTGGGTTTCTTC
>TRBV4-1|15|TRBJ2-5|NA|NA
CASSHPGQHQETQYF
TGCGCCAGCAGCCATCCGGGACAACATCAAGAGACCCAGTACTTC
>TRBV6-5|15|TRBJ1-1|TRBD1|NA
CASSYSGTGNTEAFF
TGTGCCAGCAGTTACTCCGGGACAGGTAACACTGAAGCTTTCTTT
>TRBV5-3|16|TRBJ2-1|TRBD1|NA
CARSLRTGASYNEQFF
TGTGCCAGAAGCTTGAGGACAGGGGCTTCCTACAATGAGCAGTTCTTC
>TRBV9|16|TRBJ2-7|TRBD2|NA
CASTPGVAGGPYEQYF
TGTGCCAGCACCCCAGGGGTCGCGGGAGGGCCCTACGAGCAGTACTTC
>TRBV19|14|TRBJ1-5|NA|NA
CASRVQDSNQPQHF
TGTGCCAGTAGGGTACAGGATAGCAATCAGCCCCAGCATTTT
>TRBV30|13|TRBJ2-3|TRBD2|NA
CAWTSGSTDTQYF
TGTGCCTGGACTAGCGGGTCCACAGATACGCAGTATTTT
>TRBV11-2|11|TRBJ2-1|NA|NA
CASSTVGEQFF
TGTGCCAGCAGCACCGTAGGTGAGCAGTTCTTC
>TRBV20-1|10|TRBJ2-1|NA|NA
CSASRFEQFF
TGCAGTGCTAGTAGGTTTGAGCAGTTCTTC
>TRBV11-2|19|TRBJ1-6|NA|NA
CASSLAWDTSSSYNSPLHF
TGTGCCAGCAGCTTAGCATGGGACACCTCGAGCTCCTATAATTCACCCCTCCACTTT
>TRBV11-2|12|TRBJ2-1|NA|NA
CASSPGPREQFF
TGTGCCAGCAGCCCGGGGCCCAGGGAGCAGTTCTTC
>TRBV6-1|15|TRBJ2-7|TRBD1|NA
CASSPLQGALYEQYF
TGTGCCAGCAGCCCCCTGCAGGGGGCGCTTTACGAGCAGTACTTC
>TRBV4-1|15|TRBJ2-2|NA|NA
CASSQLQGDTGELFF
TGCGCCAGCAGCCAACTACAGGGAGACACCGGGGAGCTGTTTTTT
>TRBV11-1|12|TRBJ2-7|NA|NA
CASSSGLLEQYF
TGTGCCAGCAGCTCGGGACTTCTCGAGCAGTACTTC
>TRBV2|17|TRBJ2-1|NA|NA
CASSELGLAGLGNEQFF
TGTGCCAGCAGTGAACTGGGGCTAGCCGGGCTGGGCAATGAGCAGTTCTTC
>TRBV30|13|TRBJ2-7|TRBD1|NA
CACLGQDSYEQYF
TGTGCCTGTCTGGGACAGGACTCCTACGAGCAGTACTTC
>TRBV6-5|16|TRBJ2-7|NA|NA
CASSYTLDLIPYEQYF
TGTGCCAGCAGTTACACCCTGGACCTTATTCCCTACGAGCAGTACTTC
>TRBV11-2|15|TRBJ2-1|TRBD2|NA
CASSRLAEGHNEQFF
TGTGCCAGCAGTAGACTAGCGGAGGGGCACAATGAGCAGTTCTTC
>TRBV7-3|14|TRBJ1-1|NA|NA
CASSPAAGGTEAFF
TGTGCCAGCAGCCCCGCGGCGGGGGGCACTGAAGCTTTCTTT
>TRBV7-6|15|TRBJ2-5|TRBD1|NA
CASSYSTGAQETQYF
TGTGCCAGCAGTTACTCGACAGGGGCACAAGAGACCCAGTACTTC
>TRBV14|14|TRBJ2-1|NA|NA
CASSQEDRLNEQFF
TGTGCCAGCAGCCAAGAAGACCGCCTTAATGAGCAGTTCTTC
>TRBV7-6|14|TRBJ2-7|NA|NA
CASSLGEDSYEQYF
TGTGCCAGCAGCTTAGGGGAGGACTCCTACGAGCAGTACTTC
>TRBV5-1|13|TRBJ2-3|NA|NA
CASSQDSTDTQYF
TGCGCCAGCAGCCAGGACAGCACAGATACGCAGTATTTT
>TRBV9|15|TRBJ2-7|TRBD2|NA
CASSVSGGGFYEQYF
TGTGCCAGCAGCGTAAGCGGGGGGGGCTTTTACGAGCAGTACTTC
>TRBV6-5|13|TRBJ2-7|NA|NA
CASSSIAAYEQYF
TGTGCCAGCAGTTCCATAGCTGCCTACGAGCAGTACTTC
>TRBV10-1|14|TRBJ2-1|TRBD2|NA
CASSASGRNNEQFF
TGCGCCAGCAGTGCTAGCGGGAGAAACAATGAGCAGTTCTTC
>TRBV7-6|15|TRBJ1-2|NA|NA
CASSLRRSPRNGYTF
TGTGCCAGCAGCCTCCGGAGGTCCCCCAGGAATGGCTACACCTTC
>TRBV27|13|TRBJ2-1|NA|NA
CASSLDSWGEQFF
TGTGCCAGCAGCCTAGACTCATGGGGTGAGCAGTTCTTC
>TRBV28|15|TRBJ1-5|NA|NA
CASSYGWGGGQPQHF
TGTGCCAGCAGTTACGGGTGGGGAGGGGGGCAGCCCCAGCATTTT
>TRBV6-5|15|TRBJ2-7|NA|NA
CASSPETGPNYEQYF
TGTGCCAGCAGCCCAGAAACAGGGCCAAACTACGAGCAGTACTTC
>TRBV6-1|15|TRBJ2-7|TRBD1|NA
CASPPGQGSSYEQYF
TGTGCCAGCCCCCCGGGACAGGGGTCCTCCTACGAGCAGTACTTC
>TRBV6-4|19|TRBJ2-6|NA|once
CASSVVASHGQSRANVLTF
TGTGCCAGCAGTGTTGTAGCCTCACACGGACAAAGTCGGGCCAACGTCCTGACTTTC
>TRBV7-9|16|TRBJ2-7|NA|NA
CASSLIGVSDSYEQYF
TGTGCCAGCAGCTTAATAGGCGTTAGCGACTCCTACGAGCAGTACTTT
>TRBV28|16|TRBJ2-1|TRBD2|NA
CASSLSLAGGINEQFF
TGTGCCAGCAGTTTATCCCTAGCGGGAGGGATAAATGAGCAGTTCTTC
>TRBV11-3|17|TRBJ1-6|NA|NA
CASSTRDRSSYNSPLHF
TGTGCCAGCAGCACACGGGACCGAAGCTCCTATAATTCACCCCTCCACTTT
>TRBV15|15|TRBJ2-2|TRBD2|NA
CATSSPAGGTGELFF
TGTGCCACCAGCTCCCCCGCGGGAGGCACCGGGGAGCTGTTTTTT
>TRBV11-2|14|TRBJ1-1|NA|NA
CASSSPGRNTEAFF
TGTGCCAGCAGCTCCCCAGGAAGGAACACTGAAGCTTTCTTT
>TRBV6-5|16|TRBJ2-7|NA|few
CASSYSEAGLSYEQYF
TGTGCCAGCAGTTACTCAGAGGCCGGCCTCTCCTACGAGCAGTACTTC
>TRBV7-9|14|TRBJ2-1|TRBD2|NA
CASSFPGLGDEQFF
TGTGCCAGCAGCTTTCCGGGACTAGGAGATGAGCAGTTCTTC
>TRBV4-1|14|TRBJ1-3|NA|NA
CASSAEGAGNTIYF
TGCGCCAGCAGCGCCGAGGGGGCTGGAAACACCATATATTTT
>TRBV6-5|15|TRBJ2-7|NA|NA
CASSTLRSSGHEQYF
TGTGCCAGCAGTACGCTTAGGTCGTCGGGCCACGAGCAGTACTTC
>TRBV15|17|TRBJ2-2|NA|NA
CATSRESVSPITGELFF
TGTGCCACCAGCAGAGAGAGTGTTTCCCCGATCACCGGGGAGCTGTTTTTT
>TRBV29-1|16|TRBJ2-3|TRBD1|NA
CSVEQTGAMGTDTQYF
TGCAGCGTTGAACAAACAGGGGCGATGGGCACAGATACGCAGTATTTT
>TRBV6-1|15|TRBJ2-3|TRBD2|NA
CASSPGGGALYTQYF
TGTGCCAGCAGTCCCGGCGGGGGGGCACTGTATACGCAGTATTTT
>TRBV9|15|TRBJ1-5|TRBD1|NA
CASSVTGANNQPQHF
TGTGCCAGCAGCGTGACAGGGGCGAACAATCAGCCCCAGCATTTT
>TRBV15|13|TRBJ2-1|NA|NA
CATAGPPNNEQFF
TGTGCCACCGCTGGACCTCCAAACAATGAGCAGTTCTTC
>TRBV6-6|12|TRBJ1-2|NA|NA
CASSYERTTYTF
TGTGCCAGCAGTTACGAGAGGACGACATACACCTTC
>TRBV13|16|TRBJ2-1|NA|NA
CASSLGLGELNNEQFF
TGTGCCAGCAGCTTAGGGCTCGGAGAGCTGAACAATGAGCAGTTCTTC
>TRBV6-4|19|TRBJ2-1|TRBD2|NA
CASSEITGLAGGPYNEQFF
TGTGCCAGCAGTGAAATTACCGGACTAGCGGGAGGTCCTTACAATGAGCAGTTCTTC